The 11 T cell receptor beta chains in this list originate from one sample, sequenced in a study of T-cell reconstitution after alpha-beta-depleted transplantation in children. A library of TCRbeta sequences, prepared with unique molecular identifiers, was generated. TCRdb used MiXCR to reprocess the PCR reads, holding one entry per CDR3 protein. The data contain 40,000 to 60,000 distinct CDR3 sequences, nearly 9.5% of them singletons. This specimen was PBMCs, mostly from graft donor cells, taken 60 days after TCRalphabeta/CD19-depleted stem cell transplant. These TCRs come from a male patient aged 2 to 10 who had a stem cell transplant for chronic granulomatous disease, so the T cells may come from the graft donor.

This chain joins TRBV30 and TRBJ1-1; D not resolved. CDR1 is GTSNPN, CDR2 SVGIG, per germline (reference sequence). With 4 bases removed from V and 2 bases from J, the gap between germline ends came to 11 bases. The CDR3 covers 13 residues. The CDR3 nucleotides are TGTGCCTGGATTAGGACGTTCAACACTGAAGCTTTCTTT. Translating it yields CAWIRTFNTEAFF.

This clonotype has more than one count but fewer than ten. The chain links TRBV7-6 to TRBJ1-1; TRBD1 is a possible D gene (6 bases). CDR3 length: 15 amino acids. Germline V lookup: CDR1 SGHVS, CDR2 FNYEAQ. Trimming shortened V by 3 bases and J by 10 bases, and 21 bases separated the two germline ends. CDR3 region: CASSFMSGVIRGAFF. The CDR3 DNA follows: TGTGCCAGCAGCTTTATGTCAGGGGTCATTAGAGGAGCTTTCTTT.

This clonotype was counted at least ten times. The chain couples TRBV3-1 to TRBJ2-5; 7 bases align to TRBD1. CDR1 and CDR2 (germline): LGHDT, YNNKEL (reference sequence). The CDR3 length is 15 residues. V lost 3 bases and J lost 2; bases outside the gene matches: 6. The CDR3 reads CASSQATTGQETQYF. Written as DNA, the CDR3 is TGTGCCAGCAGCCAGGCTACGACAGGGCAAGAGACCCAGTACTTC.

There are many counts of this clonotype. CDR3 amino acids: CATSDGARETQYF. DNA of the CDR3: TGTGCCACCAGTGATGGAGCCCGGGAGACCCAGTACTTC. The V and J genes are TRBV24-1 and TRBJ2-5; D gene uncertain. The ends were cut back, 3 bases at V and 5 bases at J, with 9 bases in the middle. CDR3 size: 13 residues. The V gene's germline CDR1 is KGHDR and CDR2 SFDVKD.

V usage is TRBV28 and J usage is TRBJ2-7; 7 nucleotides match TRBD1. V trimming: 3 bases; J trimming: 2 bases; junction bases outside the gene matches: 7. CDR1 is MDHEN, CDR2 SYDVKM, per germline. This CDR3 is built from 15 residues. CDR3 nucleotides: TGTGCCAGCAGTTTCGGGAACGGGACAGCCTACGAGCAGTACTTC. It specifies CASSFGNGTAYEQYF.

This clonotype was seen repeatedly, ten times or more. V is TRBV6-5 and J is TRBJ2-7, with 10 bases that match TRBD2. The CDR3 consists of 19 residues. J was trimmed by 0 bases and V by 0 bases; bases with no gene match: 11. The germline V gene has CDR1 MNHEY and CDR2 SVGAGI. CDR3: CASSYSRSPLAGSSYEQYF. The DNA for the CDR3 is TGTGCCAGCAGTTACTCGAGAAGCCCACTAGCGGGAAGCTCCTACGAGCAGTACTTC.

This clonotype was seen many times. The V gene is TRBV5-4, the J gene TRBJ2-6, with 8 bases aligning to TRBD1. The CDR3 has 17 residues. CDR1 and CDR2 (germline): SGHNT, YYREEE (reference sequence). Trimming removed 2 bases from V and 0 bases from J; junction bases left unmatched: 4. As DNA, the CDR3 is TGTGCCAGCAGCTTAACAGGGGGTGGCTCTGGGGCCAACGTCCTGACTTTC. Its protein product is CASSLTGGGSGANVLTF.

This clonotype occurred a few times. The J gene is TRBJ2-7, the V gene TRBV7-2; the D is unclear. Germline values: CDR1 SGHTA, CDR2 FQGNSA. CDR3 length: 17 residues. The V end lost 2 bases, the J end lost 5 bases, and 22 bases lay between the germline ends. CDR3 sequence: CASSLNVNRIWPHEQYF. CDR3 nucleotides: TGTGCCAGCAGCTTAAATGTTAATCGGATATGGCCCCACGAGCAGTACTTC.

In this sample, this clonotype turned up a few times. V and J are TRBV18 and TRBJ1-2; 10 bases line up with TRBD1. CDR3 size: 17 residues. After removal of 1 base from V and 8 bases from J, the junction contained 13 bases not matched to a gene. Germline lookup yields CDR1 KGHSH and CDR2 LQKENI. In DNA, the CDR3 is TGTGCCAGCTCACCACAAATTCGACAGGGGGCTGGTAAGGGCTACACCTTC. Its translation: CASSPQIRQGAGKGYTF.

This clonotype has at least ten counts. The chain has TRBV2 and TRBJ2-7; D could derive from TRBD1 or TRBD2 (5 bases each). CDR1 is SNHLY, CDR2 FYNNEI, per germline. This CDR3 comprises 13 residues. V dropped 7 bases and J dropped 6 bases, with 16 bases sitting between them. The CDR3 DNA reads TGTGCCAGCACGGAGGAGAGGGGCCGCGAGCAGTACTTC. It translates to CASTEERGREQYF. Together with reference TRBV2 and TRBJ2-7, the CDR3 gives the full variable domain: EPEVTQTPSHQVTQMGQEVILRCVPISNHLYFYWYRQILGQKVEFLVSFYNNEISEKSEIFDDQFSVERPDGSNFTLKIRSTKLEDSAMYFCASTEERGREQYFGPGTRLTVT.

The sample holds a few counts of this clonotype. The chain couples TRBV20-1 to TRBJ1-3; the D gene is possibly TRBD1 (6 bases). V lost 2 bases and J 3 bases, leaving 11 bases between the germline ends. Per the germline V gene, CDR1 is DFQATT and CDR2 is SNEGSKA (reference sequence). This CDR3 contains 14 residues. The CDR3 region is CSARHRALGNTIYF. CDR3 sequence (DNA): TGCAGTGCTAGACACAGGGCACTTGGAAACACCATATATTTT.